This T cell receptor (beta chain) was captured by sequencing in a study of control samples from healthy donors and cancer patients. J gave up 3 bases and V 0 bases, and 5 bases lay outside the gene matches. The germline gives CDR1 MNHEY, CDR2 SVGEGT. This CDR3 region has 15 residues. Clones were sequenced by immunoSEQ multiplex PCR, and TCRdb holds only the in-frame ones, with some missing. The sample holds about 75,000 clones, 85% to 95% seen once. Sequencing was done on a sample of blood. The receptor's source is a woman between 40 and 55 years old in good health. The chain joins TRBV6-2 or TRBV6-3 to TRBJ2-7; 7 nucleotides match TRBD1. The CDR3 nucleotides read TGTGCCAGCAGTTACTCCCGGGACAGTGACTACGAGCAGTACTTC. It encodes CASSYSRDSDYEQYF.